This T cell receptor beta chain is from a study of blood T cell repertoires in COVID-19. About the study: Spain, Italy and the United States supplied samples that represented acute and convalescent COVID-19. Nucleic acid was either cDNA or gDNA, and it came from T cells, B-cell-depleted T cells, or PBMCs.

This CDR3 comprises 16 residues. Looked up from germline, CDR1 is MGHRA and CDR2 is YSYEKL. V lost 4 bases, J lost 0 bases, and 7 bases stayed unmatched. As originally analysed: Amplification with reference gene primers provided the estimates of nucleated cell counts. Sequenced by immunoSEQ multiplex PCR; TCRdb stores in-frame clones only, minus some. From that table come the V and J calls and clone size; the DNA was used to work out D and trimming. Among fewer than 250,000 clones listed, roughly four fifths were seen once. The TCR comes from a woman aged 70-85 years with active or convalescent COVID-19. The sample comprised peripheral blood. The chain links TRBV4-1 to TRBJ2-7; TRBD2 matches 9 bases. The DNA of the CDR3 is TGCGCCAGCAGCCCATATCTAGCGGGAAGCTCCTACGAGCAGTACTTC. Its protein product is CASSPYLAGSSYEQYF.